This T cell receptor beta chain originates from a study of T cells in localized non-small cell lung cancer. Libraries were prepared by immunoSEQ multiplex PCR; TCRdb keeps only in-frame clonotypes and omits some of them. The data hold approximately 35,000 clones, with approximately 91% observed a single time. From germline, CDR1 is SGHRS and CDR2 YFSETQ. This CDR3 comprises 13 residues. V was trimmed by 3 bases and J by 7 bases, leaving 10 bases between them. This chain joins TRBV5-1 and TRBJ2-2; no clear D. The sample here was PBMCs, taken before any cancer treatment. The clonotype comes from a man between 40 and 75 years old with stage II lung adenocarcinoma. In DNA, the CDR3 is TGCGCCAGCAGCTCCAGGCCGGACGGGGAGCTGTTTTTT. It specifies CASSSRPDGELFF.